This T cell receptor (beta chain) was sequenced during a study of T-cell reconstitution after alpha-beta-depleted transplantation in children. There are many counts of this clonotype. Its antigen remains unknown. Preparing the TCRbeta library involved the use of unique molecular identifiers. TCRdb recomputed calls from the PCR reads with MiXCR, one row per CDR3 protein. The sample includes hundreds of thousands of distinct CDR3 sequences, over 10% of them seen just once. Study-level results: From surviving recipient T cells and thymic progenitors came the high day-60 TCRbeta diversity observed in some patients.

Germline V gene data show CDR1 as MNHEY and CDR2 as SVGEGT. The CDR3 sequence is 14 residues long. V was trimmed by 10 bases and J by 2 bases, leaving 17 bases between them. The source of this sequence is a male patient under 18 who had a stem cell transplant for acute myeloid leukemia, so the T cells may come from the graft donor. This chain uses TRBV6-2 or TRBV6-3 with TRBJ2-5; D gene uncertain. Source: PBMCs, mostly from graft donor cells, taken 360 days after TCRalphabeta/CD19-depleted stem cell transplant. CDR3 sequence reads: CATRHVGSQETQYF. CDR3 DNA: TGTGCCACCCGCCACGTGGGATCTCAAGAGACCCAGTACTTC.